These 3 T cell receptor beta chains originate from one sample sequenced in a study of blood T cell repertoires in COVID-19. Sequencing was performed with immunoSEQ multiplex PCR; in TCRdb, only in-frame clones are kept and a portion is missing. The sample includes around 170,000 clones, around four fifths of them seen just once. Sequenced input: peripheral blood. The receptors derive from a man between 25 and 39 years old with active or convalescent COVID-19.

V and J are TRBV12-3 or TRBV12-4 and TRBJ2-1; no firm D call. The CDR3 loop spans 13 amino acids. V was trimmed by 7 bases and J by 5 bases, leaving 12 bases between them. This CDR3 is CASTDAAHNEQFF. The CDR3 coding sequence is TGTGCCAGCACCGATGCGGCTCACAATGAGCAGTTCTTC.

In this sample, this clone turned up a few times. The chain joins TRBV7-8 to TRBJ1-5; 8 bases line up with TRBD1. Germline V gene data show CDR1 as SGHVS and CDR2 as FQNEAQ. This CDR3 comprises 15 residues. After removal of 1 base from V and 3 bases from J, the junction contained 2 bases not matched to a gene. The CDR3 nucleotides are TGTGCCAGCAGCTTAGGGACAGGGCTCAATCAGCCCCAGCATTTT. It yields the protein CASSLGTGLNQPQHF.

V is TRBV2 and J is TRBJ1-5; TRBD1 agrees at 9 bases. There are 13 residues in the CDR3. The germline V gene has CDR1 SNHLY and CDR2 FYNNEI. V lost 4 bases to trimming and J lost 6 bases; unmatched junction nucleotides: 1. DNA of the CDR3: TGTGCCAGCAGTGCGACAGGGGGTCAGCCCCAGCATTTT. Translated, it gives CASSATGGQPQHF.